Listed below are T cell receptor beta chains from one sample, sequenced in a study of CD8+ T cells in alopecia areata. Assay used: immunoSEQ multiplex PCR; TCRdb lists only in-frame clones, some missing. The table lists roughly 60,000 clones, around 40% of them singletons. The sample taken for sequencing was NKG2D-low CD8+ T cells sorted from blood. These receptor sequences come from a human donor with alopecia areata. Each CDR3 is given with its conserved first and last residue. Fields, in order: V gene, CDR3 protein.

v_gene: TRBV27
CDR3aa: CASSFASSYEQYF

v_gene: TRBV29-1
CDR3aa: CSLSKGGSGYTF

v_gene: TRBV4-3
CDR3aa: CASSADRSRETQYF

v_gene: TRBV29-1
CDR3aa: CSVDRGTGAYNEQFF

v_gene: TRBV6-1
CDR3aa: CASSVGGAYEQYF

v_gene: TRBV7-9
CDR3aa: CASSLSYGTKQGEQFF

v_gene: TRBV4-3
CDR3aa: CASSQDRFQGRGNEQFF

v_gene: TRBV7-9
CDR3aa: CASGRDQQFF

v_gene: TRBV5-6
CDR3aa: CASSLVYGRARNEQFF

v_gene: TRBV29-1
CDR3aa: CSVGWRESSYEQYF

v_gene: TRBV7-8
CDR3aa: CASSFTEGSGLALMSGELFF

v_gene: TRBV29-1
CDR3aa: CSVVRDREGYEQYF

v_gene: TRBV27
CDR3aa: CASSLGGTQETQYF

v_gene: TRBV27
CDR3aa: CASSLRLGLAGKVYNEQFF

v_gene: TRBV6-1
CDR3aa: CASSEASWLAGTDTQYF

v_gene: TRBV30
CDR3aa: CAWSEGNKGPEQYF

v_gene: TRBV27
CDR3aa: CASSLGQGGYEQYF

v_gene: TRBV7-8
CDR3aa: CASSWGNDRGRETQYF

v_gene: TRBV29-1
CDR3aa: CSVEDVAGESYEQYF

v_gene: TRBV7-9
CDR3aa: CASSQLGRSSYEQYF

v_gene: TRBV7-2
CDR3aa: CASSLPGDRATDTQYF

v_gene: TRBV29-1
CDR3aa: CSPFPVTLGASNEQFF

v_gene: TRBV4-3
CDR3aa: CASSQDIGESSYEQYF

v_gene: TRBV13
CDR3aa: CASSPPEGRYSRSPLHF

v_gene: TRBV7-2
CDR3aa: CASSFLRDTLSSYNEQFF